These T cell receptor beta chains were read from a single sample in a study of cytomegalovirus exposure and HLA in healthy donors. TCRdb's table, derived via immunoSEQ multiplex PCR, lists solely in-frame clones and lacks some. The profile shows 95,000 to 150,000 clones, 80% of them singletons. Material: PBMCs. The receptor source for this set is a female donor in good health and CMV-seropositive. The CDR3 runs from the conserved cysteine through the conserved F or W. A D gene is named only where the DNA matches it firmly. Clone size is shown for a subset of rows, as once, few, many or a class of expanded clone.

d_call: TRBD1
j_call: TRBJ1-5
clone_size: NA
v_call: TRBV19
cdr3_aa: CASGQGGNQPQHF
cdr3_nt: TGTGCCAGCGGGCAGGGGGGCAATCAGCCCCAGCATTTT

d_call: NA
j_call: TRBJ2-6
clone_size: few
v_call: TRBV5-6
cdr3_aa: CASSLYPSGANVLTF
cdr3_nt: TGTGCCAGCAGCTTGTATCCCTCTGGGGCCAACGTCCTGACTTTC

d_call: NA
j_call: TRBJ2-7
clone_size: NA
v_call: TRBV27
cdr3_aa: CASSPLGQSYEQYF
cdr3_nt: TGTGCCAGCAGCCCCCTTGGACAGTCCTACGAGCAGTACTTC

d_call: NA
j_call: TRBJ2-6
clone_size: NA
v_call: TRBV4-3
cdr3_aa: CASSQGRSLSVANVLTF
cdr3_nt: TGCGCCAGCAGCCAAGGGCGGTCCCTCTCTGTGGCCAACGTCCTGACTTTC

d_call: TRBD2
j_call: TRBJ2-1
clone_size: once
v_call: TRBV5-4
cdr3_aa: CASSPRLAGPYNEQFF
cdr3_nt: TGTGCCAGCAGCCCGCGTCTAGCGGGGCCTTACAATGAGCAGTTCTTC

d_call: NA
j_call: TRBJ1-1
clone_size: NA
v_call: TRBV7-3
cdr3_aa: CASSTGSPGTEAFF
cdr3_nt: TGTGCCAGCAGCACAGGGTCCCCGGGCACTGAAGCTTTCTTT

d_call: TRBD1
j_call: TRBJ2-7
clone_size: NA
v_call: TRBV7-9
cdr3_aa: CASSPTGYEQYF
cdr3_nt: TGTGCCAGCAGCCCGACAGGGTACGAGCAGTACTTC

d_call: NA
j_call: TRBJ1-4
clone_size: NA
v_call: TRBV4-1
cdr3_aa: CASSQVNKGSTNEKLFF
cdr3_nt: TGCGCCAGCAGCCAAGTAAACAAGGGGTCAACTAATGAAAAACTGTTTTTT

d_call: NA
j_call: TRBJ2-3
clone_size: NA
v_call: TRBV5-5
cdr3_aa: CASSLQRSTDTQYF
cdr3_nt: TGTGCCAGCAGCTTGCAGAGGAGCACAGATACGCAGTATTTT

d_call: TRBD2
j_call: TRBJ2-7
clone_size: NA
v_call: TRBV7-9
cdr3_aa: CASSREGGFWYEQYF
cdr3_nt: TGTGCCAGCAGCCGGGAGGGGGGGTTTTGGTACGAGCAGTACTTC

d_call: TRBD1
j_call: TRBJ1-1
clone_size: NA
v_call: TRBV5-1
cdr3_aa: CASQRDREYTEAFF
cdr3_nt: TGCGCCAGCCAACGGGACAGGGAATACACTGAAGCTTTCTTT

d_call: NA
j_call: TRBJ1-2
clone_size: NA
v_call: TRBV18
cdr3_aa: CASSPLEAGYTF
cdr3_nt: TGTGCCAGCTCACCACTAGAGGCGGGCTACACCTTC

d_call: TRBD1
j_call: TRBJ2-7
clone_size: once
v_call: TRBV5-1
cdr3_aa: CASSHGQVQPYEQYF
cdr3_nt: TGCGCCAGCAGCCATGGACAGGTACAACCCTACGAGCAGTACTTC

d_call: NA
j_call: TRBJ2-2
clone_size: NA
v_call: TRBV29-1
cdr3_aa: CSVGGTTNANTGELFF
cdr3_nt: TGCAGCGTTGGGGGGACAACCAACGCGAACACCGGGGAGCTGTTTTTT